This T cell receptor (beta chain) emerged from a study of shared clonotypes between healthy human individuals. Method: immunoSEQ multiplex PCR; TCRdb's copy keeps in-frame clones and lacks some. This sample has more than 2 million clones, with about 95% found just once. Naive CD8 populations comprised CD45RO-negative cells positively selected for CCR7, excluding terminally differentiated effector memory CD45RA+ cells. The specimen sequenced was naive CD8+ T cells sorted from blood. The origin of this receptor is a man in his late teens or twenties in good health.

The DNA of the CDR3 is TGTGCCAGCTCCCCGGGGTCGCAGGATGCTTCACCCCTCCACTTT. This translates into CASSPGSQDASPLHF. The V and J genes are TRBV27 and TRBJ1-6, with D unclear. CDR1 and CDR2 from the germline V gene are MNHEY and SMNVEV (reference sequence). The CDR3 totals 15 residues. Trimming removed 8 bases at V and 9 bases at J, with 20 bases between.